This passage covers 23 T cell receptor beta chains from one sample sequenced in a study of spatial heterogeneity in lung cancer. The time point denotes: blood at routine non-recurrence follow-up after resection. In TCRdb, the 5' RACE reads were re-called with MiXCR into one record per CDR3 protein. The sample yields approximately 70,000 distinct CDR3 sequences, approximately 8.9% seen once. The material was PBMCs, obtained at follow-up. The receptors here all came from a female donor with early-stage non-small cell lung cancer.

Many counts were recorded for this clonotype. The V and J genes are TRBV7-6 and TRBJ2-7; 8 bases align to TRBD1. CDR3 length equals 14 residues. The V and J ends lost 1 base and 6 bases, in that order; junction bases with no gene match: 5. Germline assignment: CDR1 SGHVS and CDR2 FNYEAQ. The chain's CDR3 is CASSLDDRGREQYF. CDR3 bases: TGTGCCAGCAGCTTAGATGACAGGGGTCGCGAGCAGTACTTC.

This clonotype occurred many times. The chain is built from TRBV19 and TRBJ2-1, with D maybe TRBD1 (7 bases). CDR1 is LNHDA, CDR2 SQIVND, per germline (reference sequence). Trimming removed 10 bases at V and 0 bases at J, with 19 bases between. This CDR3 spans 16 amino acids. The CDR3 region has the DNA TGTGCCACCGGGGGACAGCACCTTACCTCCTACAATGAGCAGTTCTTC. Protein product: CATGGQHLTSYNEQFF.

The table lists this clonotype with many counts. CDR3 amino acids: CATSDANQPQHF. CDR3 in DNA: TGTGCCACCAGTGACGCGAATCAGCCCCAGCATTTT. The chain joins TRBV24-1 to TRBJ1-5; no clear D. The V and J ends lost 4 bases and 4 bases respectively, with 4 bases between them. Germline V gives CDR1 KGHDR, CDR2 SFDVKD. This CDR3 has 12 amino acids.

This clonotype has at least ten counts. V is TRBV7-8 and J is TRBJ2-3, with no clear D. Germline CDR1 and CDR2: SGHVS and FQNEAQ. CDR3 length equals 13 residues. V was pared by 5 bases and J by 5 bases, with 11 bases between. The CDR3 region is CASSTRAGDTQYF. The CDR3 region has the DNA TGTGCCAGCAGCACCCGAGCCGGAGATACGCAGTATTTT.

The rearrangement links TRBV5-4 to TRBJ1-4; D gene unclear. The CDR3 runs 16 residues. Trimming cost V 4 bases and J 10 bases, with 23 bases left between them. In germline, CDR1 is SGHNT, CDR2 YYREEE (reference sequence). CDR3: CASSQPDGPSDGKLFF. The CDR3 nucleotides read TGTGCCAGCAGCCAACCCGACGGCCCCTCCGATGGAAAACTGTTTTTT.

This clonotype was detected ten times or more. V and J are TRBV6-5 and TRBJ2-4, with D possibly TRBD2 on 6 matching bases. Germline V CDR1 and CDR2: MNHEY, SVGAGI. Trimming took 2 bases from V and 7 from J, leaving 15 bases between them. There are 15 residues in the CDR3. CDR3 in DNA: TGTGCCAGCAGTTACCGGGACTCAAAAGGGAACATTCAGTACTTC. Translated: CASSYRDSKGNIQYF.

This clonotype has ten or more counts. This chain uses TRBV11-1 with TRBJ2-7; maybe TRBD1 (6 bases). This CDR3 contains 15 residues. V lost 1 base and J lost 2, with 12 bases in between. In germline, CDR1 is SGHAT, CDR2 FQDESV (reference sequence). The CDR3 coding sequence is TGTGCCAGCAGCTTAGGGACAGTTCCACCCTACGAGCAGTACTTC. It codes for CASSLGTVPPYEQYF.

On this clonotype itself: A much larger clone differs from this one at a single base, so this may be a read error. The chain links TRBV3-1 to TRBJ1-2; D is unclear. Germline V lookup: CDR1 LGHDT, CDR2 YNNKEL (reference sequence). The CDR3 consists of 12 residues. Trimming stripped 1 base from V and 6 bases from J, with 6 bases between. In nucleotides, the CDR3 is TGTGCCAGCAGCCAAGTTGACAATGGCTACACCTTC. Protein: CASSQVDNGYTF. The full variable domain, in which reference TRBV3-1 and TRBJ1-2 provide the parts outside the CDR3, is DTAVSQTPKYLVTQMGNDKSIKCEQNLGHDTMYWYKQDSKKFLKIMFSYNNKELIINETVPNRFSPKSPDKAHLNLHINSLELGDSAVYFCASSQVDNGYTFGSGTRLTVV.

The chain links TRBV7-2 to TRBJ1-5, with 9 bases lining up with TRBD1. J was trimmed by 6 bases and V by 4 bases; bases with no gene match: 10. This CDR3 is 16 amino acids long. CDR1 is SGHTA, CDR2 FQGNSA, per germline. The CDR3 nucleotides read TGTGCCAGCAGCTCCAGAGGACAGGGGTTGAGTCAGCCCCAGCATTTT. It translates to CASSSRGQGLSQPQHF.

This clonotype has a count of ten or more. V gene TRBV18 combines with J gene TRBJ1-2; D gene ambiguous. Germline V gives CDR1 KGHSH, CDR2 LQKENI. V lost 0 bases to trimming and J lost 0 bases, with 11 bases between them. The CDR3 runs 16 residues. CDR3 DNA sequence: TGTGCCAGCTCACCACCTAGTCTACAGACTAACTATGGCTACACCTTC. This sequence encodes CASSPPSLQTNYGYTF.

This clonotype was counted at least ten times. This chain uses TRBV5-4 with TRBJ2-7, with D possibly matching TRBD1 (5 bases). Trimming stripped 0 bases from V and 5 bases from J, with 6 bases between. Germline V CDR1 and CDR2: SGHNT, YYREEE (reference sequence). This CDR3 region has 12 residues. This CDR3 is CASSLDRNEQYF. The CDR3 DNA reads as TGTGCCAGCAGCTTGGACAGGAACGAGCAGTACTTC.

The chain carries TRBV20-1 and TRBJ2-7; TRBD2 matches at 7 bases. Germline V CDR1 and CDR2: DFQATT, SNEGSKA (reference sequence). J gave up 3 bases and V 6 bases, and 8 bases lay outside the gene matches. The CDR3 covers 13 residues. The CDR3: CSAQGGEGYEQYF. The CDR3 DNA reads TGCAGTGCCCAGGGAGGGGAGGGCTACGAGCAGTACTTC.

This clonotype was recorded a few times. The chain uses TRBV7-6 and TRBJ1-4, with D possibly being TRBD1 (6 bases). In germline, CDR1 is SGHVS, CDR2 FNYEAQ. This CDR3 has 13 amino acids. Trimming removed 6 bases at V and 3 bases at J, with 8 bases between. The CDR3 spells CASSWTANEKLFF. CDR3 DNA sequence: TGTGCCAGCAGTTGGACAGCTAATGAAAAACTGTTTTTT.

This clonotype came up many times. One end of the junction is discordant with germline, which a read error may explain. In nucleotides, the CDR3 is TGTGCTAGTGGTTCCCCTAGGACTAGTTTGGCCTTC. This translates into CASGSPRTSLAF. The J gene is TRBJ2-7, the V gene TRBV12-5; 7 nucleotides align to TRBD2. The CDR3 has 12 amino acids. Germline V gene data show CDR1 as LGHNT and CDR2 as FRNRAP. The variable domain in full, with the rest retrieved from reference TRBV12-5 and TRBJ2-7, is DARVTQTPRHKVTEMGQEVTMRCQPILGHNTVFWYRQTMMQGLELLAYFRNRAPLDDSGMPKDRFSAEMPDATLATLKIQPSEPRDSAVYFCASGSPRTSLAFGPGTRLTVT.

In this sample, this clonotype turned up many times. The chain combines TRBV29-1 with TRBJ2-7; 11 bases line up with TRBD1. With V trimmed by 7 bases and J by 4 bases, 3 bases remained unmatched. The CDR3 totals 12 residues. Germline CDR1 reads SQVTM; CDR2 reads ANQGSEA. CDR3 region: CSGGTGGYEQYF. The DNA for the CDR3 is TGCAGCGGCGGGACAGGGGGATACGAGCAGTACTTC.

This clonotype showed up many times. CDR3 sequence (DNA): TGTGCCAGCAGTTACTTGGTTGGAGATGGCTACACCTTC. As protein: CASSYLVGDGYTF. The chain links TRBV6-6 to TRBJ1-2, with D hard to call. Trimming took 1 base from V and 6 from J, leaving 9 bases between them. The CDR3 length is 13 residues. The germline V gene encodes CDR1 MNHNY and CDR2 SVGAGI (reference sequence).

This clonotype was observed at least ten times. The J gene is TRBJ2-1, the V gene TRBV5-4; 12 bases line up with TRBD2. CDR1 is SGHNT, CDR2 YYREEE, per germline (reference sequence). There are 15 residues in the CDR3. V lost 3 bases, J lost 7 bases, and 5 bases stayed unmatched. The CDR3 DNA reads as TGTGCCAGCAGCTCGCGGACTAGCGGGGTTAATGAGCAGTTCTTC. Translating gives CASSSRTSGVNEQFF.

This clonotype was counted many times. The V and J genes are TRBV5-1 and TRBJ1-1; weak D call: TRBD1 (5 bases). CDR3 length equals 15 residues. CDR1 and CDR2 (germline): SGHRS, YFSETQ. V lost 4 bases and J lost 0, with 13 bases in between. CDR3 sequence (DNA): TGCGCCAGCAGCCGGGACGGCCCGATGAACACTGAAGCTTTCTTT. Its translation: CASSRDGPMNTEAFF.

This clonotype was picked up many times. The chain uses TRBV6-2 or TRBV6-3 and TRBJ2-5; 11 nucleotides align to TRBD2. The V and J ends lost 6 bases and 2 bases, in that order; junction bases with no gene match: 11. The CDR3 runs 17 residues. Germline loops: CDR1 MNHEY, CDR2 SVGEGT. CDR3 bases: TGTGCCAGCAGGGGACCGGGACTAGCGGCAATTCAAGAGACCCAGTACTTC. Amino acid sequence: CASRGPGLAAIQETQYF.

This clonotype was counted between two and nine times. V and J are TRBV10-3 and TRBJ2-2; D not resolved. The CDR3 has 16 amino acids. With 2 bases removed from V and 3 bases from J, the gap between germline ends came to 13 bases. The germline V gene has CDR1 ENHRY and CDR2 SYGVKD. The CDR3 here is CAISEDTRSYTGELFF. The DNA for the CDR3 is TGTGCCATCAGTGAGGACACTCGGTCCTACACCGGGGAGCTGTTTTTT.

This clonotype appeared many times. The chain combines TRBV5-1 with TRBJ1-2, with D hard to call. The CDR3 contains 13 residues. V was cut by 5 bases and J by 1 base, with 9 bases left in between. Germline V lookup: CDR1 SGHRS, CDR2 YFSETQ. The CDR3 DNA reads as TGCGCCAGCAGTTATGAACTTAACTATGGCTACACCTTC. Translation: CASSYELNYGYTF.

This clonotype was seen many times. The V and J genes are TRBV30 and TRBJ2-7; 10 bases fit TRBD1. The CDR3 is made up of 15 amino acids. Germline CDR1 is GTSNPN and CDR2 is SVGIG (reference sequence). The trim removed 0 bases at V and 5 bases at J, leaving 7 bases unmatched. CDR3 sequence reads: CAWSVGQGVFDEQYF. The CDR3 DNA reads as TGTGCCTGGAGTGTAGGACAGGGGGTTTTCGACGAGCAGTACTTC.

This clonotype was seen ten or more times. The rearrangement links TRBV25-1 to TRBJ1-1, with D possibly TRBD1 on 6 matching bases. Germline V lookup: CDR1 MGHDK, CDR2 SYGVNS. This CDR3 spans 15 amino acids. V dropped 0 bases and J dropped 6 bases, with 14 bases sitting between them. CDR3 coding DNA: TGTGCCAGCAGTGAATATAGGCAGGGGATCTCTGAAGCTTTCTTT. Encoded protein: CASSEYRQGISEAFF.